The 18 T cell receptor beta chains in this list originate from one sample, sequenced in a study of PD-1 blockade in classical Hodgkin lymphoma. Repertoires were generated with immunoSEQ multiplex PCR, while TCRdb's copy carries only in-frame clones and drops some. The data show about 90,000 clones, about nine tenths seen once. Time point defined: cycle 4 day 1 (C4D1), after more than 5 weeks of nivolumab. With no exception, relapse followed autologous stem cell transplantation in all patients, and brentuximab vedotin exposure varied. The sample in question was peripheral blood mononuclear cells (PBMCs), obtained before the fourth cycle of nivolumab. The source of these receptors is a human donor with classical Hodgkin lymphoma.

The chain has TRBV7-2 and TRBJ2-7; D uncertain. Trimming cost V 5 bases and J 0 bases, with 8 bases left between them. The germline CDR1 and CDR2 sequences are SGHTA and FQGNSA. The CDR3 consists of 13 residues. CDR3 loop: CASSLRRSYEQYF. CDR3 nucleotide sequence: TGTGCCAGCAGCCTCCGCCGCTCCTACGAGCAGTACTTC.

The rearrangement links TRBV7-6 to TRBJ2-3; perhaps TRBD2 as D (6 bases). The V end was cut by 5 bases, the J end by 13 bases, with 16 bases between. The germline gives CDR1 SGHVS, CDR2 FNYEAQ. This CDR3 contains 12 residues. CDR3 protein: CASSPAASVKYF. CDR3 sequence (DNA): TGTGCCAGCAGCCCTGCGGCTAGCGTGAAGTATTTT.

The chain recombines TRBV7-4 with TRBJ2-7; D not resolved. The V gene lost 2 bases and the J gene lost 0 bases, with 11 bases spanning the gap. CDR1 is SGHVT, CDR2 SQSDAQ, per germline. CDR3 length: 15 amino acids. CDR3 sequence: CASSLPVLSSYEQYF. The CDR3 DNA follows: TGTGCCAGCAGCTTACCCGTTCTCAGCTCCTACGAGCAGTACTTC.

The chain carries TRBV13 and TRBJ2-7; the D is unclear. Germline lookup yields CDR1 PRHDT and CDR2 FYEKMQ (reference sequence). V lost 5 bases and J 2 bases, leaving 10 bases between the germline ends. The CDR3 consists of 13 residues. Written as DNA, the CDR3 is TGTGCCAGCAGCCAATACTCGCCCTACGAGCAGTACTTC. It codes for CASSQYSPYEQYF.

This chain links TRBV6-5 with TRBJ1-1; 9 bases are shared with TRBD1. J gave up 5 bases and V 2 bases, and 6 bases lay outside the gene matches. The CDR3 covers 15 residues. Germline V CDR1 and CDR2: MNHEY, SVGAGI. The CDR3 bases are TGTGCCAGCAGTTACATGACAGGGGGACGTACTGAAGCTTTCTTT. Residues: CASSYMTGGRTEAFF.

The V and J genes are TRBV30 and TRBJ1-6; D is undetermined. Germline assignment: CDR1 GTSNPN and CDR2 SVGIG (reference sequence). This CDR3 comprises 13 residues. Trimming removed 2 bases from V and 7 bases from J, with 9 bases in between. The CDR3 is CAWSNQANSPLHF. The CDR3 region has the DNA TGTGCCTGGAGTAATCAAGCCAATTCACCCCTCCACTTT.

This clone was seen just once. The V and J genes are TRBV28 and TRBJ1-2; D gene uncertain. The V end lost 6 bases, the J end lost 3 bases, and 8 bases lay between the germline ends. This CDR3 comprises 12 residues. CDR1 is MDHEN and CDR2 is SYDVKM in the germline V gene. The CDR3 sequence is CASSWTDYGYTF. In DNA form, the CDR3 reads TGTGCCAGCAGCTGGACGGACTATGGCTACACCTTC.

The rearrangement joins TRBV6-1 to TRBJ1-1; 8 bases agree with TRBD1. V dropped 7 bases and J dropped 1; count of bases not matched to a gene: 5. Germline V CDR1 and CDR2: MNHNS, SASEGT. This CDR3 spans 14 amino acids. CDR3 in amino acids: CASTRQGPNTEAFF. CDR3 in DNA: TGTGCCAGCACTAGACAGGGGCCGAACACTGAAGCTTTCTTT.

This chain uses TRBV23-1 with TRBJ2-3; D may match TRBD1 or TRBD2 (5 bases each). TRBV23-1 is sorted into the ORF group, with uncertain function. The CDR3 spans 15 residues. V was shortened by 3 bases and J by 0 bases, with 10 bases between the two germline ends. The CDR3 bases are TGCGCCAGCAGTCATCGGGACGGAAGCACAGATACGCAGTATTTT. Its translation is CASSHRDGSTDTQYF.

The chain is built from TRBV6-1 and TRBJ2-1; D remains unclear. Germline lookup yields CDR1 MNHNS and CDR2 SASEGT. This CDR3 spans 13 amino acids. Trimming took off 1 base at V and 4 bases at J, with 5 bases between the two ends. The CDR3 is CASSEGPYNEQFF. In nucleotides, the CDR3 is TGTGCCAGCAGTGAAGGGCCTTACAATGAGCAGTTCTTC.

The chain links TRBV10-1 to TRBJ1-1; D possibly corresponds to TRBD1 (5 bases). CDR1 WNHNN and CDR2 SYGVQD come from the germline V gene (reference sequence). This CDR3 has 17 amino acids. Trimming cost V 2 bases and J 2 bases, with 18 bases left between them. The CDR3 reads CASSERVGPTFNTEAFF. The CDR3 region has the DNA TGCGCCAGCAGTGAGCGTGTGGGGCCTACATTCAACACTGAAGCTTTCTTT.

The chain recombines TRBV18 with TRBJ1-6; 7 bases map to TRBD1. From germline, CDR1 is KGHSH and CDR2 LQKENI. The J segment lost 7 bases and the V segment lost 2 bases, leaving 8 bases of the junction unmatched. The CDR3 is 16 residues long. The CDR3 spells CASSPGIDRDNSPLHF. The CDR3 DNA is TGTGCCAGCTCACCAGGAATTGACAGGGACAATTCACCCCTCCACTTT.

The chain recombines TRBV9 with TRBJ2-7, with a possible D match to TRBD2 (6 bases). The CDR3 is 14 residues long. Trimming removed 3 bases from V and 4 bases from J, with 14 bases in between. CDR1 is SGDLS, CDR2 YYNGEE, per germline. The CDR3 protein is CASSAGVFPYEQYF. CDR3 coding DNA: TGTGCCAGCAGCGCGGGGGTCTTCCCTTACGAGCAGTACTTC.

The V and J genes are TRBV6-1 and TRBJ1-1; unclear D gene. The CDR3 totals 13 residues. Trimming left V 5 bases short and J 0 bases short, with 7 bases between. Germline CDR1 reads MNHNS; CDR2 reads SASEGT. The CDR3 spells CASSIRVNTEAFF. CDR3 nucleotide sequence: TGTGCCAGCAGTATTAGGGTGAACACTGAAGCTTTCTTT.

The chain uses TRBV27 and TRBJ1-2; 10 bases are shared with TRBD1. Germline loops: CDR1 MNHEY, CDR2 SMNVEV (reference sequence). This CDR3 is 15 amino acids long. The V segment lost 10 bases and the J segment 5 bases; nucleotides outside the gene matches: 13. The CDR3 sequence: CATRDRGTAGYGYTF. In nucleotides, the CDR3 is TGTGCCACCAGGGACAGGGGAACGGCTGGGTATGGCTACACCTTC.

DNA of the CDR3: TGTGCCAGCAGCCTCGGGTCCTATGGCTACACCTTC. Residues: CASSLGSYGYTF. V gene TRBV5-4 combines with J gene TRBJ1-2; D is ambiguous. The V end was cut by 4 bases, the J end by 4 bases, with 8 bases between. The CDR3 spans 12 residues. The germline V gene encodes CDR1 SGHNT and CDR2 YYREEE (reference sequence).

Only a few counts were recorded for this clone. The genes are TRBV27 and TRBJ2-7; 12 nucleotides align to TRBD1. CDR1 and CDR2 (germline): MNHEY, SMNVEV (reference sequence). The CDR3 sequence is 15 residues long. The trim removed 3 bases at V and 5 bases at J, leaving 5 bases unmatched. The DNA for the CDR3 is TGTGCCAGCAGTTTCTCCGGGACAGGGGGCAACGAGCAGTACTTC. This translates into CASSFSGTGGNEQYF.

CDR3 in amino acids: CASSLPDTEAFF. CDR3 nucleotide sequence: TGTGCCAGCAGTTTACCAGACACTGAAGCTTTCTTT. This chain links TRBV28 with TRBJ1-1; D gene ambiguous. The CDR3 is 12 residues long. The V end lost 2 bases, the J end lost 3 bases, and 4 bases lay between the germline ends. CDR1 and CDR2 from the germline V gene are MDHEN and SYDVKM. Complete variable domain (other parts from reference TRBV28 and TRBJ1-1): DVKVTQSSRYLVKRTGEKVFLECVQDMDHENMFWYRQDPGLGLRLIYFSYDVKMKEKGDIPEGYSVSREKKERFSLILESASTNQTSMYLCASSLPDTEAFFGQGTRLTVV.